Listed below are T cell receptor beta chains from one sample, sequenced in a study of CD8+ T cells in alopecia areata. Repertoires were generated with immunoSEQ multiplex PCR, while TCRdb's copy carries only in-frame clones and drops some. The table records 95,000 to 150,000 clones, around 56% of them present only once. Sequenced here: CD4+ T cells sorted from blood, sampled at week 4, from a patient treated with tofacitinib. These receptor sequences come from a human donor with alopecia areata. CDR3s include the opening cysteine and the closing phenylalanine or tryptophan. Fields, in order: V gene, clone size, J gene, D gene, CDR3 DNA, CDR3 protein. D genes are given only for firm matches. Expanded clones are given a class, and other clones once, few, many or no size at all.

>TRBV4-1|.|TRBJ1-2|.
TGCGCCAGCAGCTCCACTCAAGGGGTCCTTGGCTACACCTTC
CASSSTQGVLGYTF
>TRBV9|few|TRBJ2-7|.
TGTGCCAGCAGCGCCGACTACGAGCAGTACTTC
CASSADYEQYF
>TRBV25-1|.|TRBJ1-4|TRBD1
TGTGCCAGCACCACTCGCGGACAGGGTGGTGAAAAACTGTTTTTT
CASTTRGQGGEKLFF
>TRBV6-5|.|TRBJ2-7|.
TGTGCCAGCAGTTTCGACAACTACGAGCAGTACTTC
CASSFDNYEQYF
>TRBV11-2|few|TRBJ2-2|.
TGTGCCAGCAGCCCGAGTCACGGGGAGCTGTTTTTT
CASSPSHGELFF
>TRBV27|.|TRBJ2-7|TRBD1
TGTGCCAGCAGTCCGGGACAGGGTCGAGGCAACGAGCAGTACTTC
CASSPGQGRGNEQYF
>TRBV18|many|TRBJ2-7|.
TGTGCCACCTTCGGTGGAGGCGAGCAGTACTTC
CATFGGGEQYF
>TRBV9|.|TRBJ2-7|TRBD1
TGTGCCAGCAGCGTAGGGGGGACAGGAGGATACGAGCAGTACTTC
CASSVGGTGGYEQYF
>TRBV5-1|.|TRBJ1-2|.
TGCGCCAGCAGCGTCGGTTCTGGACGGCGGTATGGCTACACCTTC
CASSVGSGRRYGYTF
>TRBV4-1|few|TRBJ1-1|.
TGCGCCAGCAGCCAAGGTTTTGAGGTGGGGACTGAAGCTTTCTTT
CASSQGFEVGTEAFF
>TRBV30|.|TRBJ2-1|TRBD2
TGTGCCTGCACCACTAGCGGGCTCTACAATGAGCAGTTCTTC
CACTTSGLYNEQFF
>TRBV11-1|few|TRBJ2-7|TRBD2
TGTGCCAGCAGCTTACTAGCGGGAGGGTACGAGCAGTACTTC
CASSLLAGGYEQYF
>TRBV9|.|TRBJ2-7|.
TGTGCCAGCAGGAAAGGACTGGACTCCTACGAGCAGTACTTC
CASRKGLDSYEQYF
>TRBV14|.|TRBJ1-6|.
TGTGCCAGCAGCCAAGATCGAGGACTTAATTCACCCCTCCACTTT
CASSQDRGLNSPLHF
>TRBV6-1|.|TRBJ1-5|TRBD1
TGTGCCAGTCGACAGGGAATCGGTCAGCCCCAGCATTTT
CASRQGIGQPQHF
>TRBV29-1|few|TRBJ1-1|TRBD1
TGCAGCGTTGCGGACAGGAATGTAATCACTGAAGCTTTCTTT
CSVADRNVITEAFF
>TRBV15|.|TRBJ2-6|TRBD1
TGTGCCACCAGCAGAGACAGGGGGCTAAGCTCTGGGGCCAACGTCCTGACTTTC
CATSRDRGLSSGANVLTF
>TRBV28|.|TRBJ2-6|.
TGTGCCAGCAGCGCAGGGGCCAACGTCCTGACTTTC
CASSAGANVLTF
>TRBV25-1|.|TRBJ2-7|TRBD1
TGTGCCAGCAGGCCCGGGACAGGGGACTACGAGCAGTACTTC
CASRPGTGDYEQYF
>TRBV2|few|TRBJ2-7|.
TGTGCCAGCACTGGCAGCTCCTACGAGCAGTACTTC
CASTGSSYEQYF
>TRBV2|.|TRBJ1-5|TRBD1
TGTGCCAGCGATCCAGGGGGCGTCGATCAGCCCCAGCATTTT
CASDPGGVDQPQHF
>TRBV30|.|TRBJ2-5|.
TGTGCCTGGAGTTTGGCGGGGAAAGAGACCCAGTACTTC
CAWSLAGKETQYF
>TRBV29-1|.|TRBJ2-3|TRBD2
TGCAGCGTTGGTCGCTCGGGCGGGGGGTCAGATACGCAGTATTTT
CSVGRSGGGSDTQYF
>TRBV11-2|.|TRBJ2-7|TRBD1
TGTGCCAGCAGCTCCGGGACAGGGATAACCTACGAGCAGTACTTC
CASSSGTGITYEQYF
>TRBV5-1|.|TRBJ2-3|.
TGCGCCAGCAGCTTATGGGACGGCACAGATACGCAGTATTTT
CASSLWDGTDTQYF